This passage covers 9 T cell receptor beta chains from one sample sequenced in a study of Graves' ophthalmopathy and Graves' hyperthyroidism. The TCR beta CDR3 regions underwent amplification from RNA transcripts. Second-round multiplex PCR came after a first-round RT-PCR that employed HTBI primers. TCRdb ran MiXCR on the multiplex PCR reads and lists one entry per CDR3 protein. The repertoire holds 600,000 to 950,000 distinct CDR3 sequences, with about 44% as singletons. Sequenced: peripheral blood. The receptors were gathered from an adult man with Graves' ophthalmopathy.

The DNA of the CDR3 is TGCGCCAGCGGGAGAAGCGGGAGTGAAGCTTTCTTT. Translation gives CASGRSGSEAFF. The J gene is TRBJ1-1, the V gene TRBV10-2; D unresolved. V dropped 8 bases and J dropped 7 bases, with 14 bases sitting between them. There are 12 residues in the CDR3. Per the germline V gene, CDR1 is WSHSY and CDR2 is SAAADI.

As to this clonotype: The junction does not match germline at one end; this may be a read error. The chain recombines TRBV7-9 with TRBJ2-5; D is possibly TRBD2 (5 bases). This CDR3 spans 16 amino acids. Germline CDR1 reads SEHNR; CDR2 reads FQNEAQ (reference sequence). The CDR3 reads CASSRQTTSFQETQYF. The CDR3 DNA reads TGCGCCAGCAGCCGTCAGACCACTAGTTTCCAAGAGACCCAGTACTTC.

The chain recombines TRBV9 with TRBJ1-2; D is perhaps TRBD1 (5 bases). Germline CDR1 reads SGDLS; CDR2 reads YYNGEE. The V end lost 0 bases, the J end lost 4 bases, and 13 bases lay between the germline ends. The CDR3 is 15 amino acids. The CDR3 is CASSVVGGFGYGYTF. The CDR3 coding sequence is TGTGCCAGCAGCGTAGTGGGGGGTTTCGGCTATGGCTACACCTTC.

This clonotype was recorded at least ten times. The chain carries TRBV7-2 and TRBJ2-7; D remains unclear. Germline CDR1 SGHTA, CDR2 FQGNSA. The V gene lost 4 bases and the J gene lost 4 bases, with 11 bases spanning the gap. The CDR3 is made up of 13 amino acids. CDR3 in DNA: TGTGCCAGCAGCTCATTGTATGGATACGAGCAGTACTTC. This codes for CASSSLYGYEQYF.

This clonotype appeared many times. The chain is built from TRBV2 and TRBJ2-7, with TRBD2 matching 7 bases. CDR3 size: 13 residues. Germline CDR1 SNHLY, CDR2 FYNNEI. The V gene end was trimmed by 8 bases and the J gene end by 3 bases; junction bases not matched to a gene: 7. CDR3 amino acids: CASGRETDYEQYF. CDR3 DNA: TGTGCCAGCGGGCGGGAGACAGACTACGAGCAGTACTTC.

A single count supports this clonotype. In DNA form, the CDR3 reads TGTGCCAGTAAGCCAGGTCAGTATGGCTACACCTTC. This sequence encodes CASKPGQYGYTF. This rearrangement joins TRBV19 to TRBJ1-2; D not resolved. Germline V gene data show CDR1 as LNHDA and CDR2 as SQIVND (reference sequence). Between the trimmed V and J ends, which lost 7 bases and 5 bases, there was a span of 11 bases. The CDR3 extends over 12 amino acids. Based on the CDR3 plus reference TRBV19 and TRBJ1-2, the full variable domain is DGGITQSPKYLFRKEGQNVTLSCEQNLNHDAMYWYRQDPGQGLRLIYYSQIVNDFQKGDIAEGYSVSREKKESFPLTVTSAQKNPTAFYLCASKPGQYGYTFGSGTRLTVV.

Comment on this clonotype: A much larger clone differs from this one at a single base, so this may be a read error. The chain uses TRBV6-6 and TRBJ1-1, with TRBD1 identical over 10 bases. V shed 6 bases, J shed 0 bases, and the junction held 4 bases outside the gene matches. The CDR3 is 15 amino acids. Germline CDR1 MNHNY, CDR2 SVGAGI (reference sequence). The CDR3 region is CASSRGQGVNTEAFF. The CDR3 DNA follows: TGTGCCAGCAGCCGCGGACAGGGGGTGAACACTGAAGCTTTCTTT.

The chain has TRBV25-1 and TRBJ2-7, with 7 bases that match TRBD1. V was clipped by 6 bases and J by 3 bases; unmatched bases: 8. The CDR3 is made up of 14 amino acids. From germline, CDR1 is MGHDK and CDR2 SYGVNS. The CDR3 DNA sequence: TGTGCCAGCAGCCCGGACAGGACGGGCTACGAGCAGTACTTC. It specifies CASSPDRTGYEQYF.

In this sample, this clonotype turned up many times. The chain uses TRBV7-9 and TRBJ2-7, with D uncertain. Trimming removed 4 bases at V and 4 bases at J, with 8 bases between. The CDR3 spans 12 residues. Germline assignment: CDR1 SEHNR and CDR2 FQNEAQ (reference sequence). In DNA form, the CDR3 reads TGTGCCAGCAGCTCATCGATTTACGAGCAGTACTTC. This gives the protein CASSSSIYEQYF.